This T cell receptor beta chain was captured by sequencing in a study of spatial heterogeneity in lung cancer. Study details: More than eight raw reads, on average, carried each unique TCR and UMI combination. General study points: In blood, ubiquitous expanded tumor TCRs appeared more at resection than follow-up.

This clonotype has at least ten counts. The antigen is not known. Every cDNA TCR molecule received its own unique molecular identifier. One entry per CDR3 protein, called by TCRdb with MiXCR from the 5' RACE reads. The sample records 10,000 to 15,000 distinct CDR3 sequences, less than 4.5% being singletons. The time point is: sample taken at primary tumor resection. From tumor, nontumor lung or frozen PBMC, whole RNA was taken unsorted for sequencing. In germline, CDR1 is SNHLY, CDR2 FYNNEI. V dropped 4 bases and J dropped 6 bases, with 13 bases sitting between them. The CDR3 runs to 14 residues. This specimen consisted of PBMCs, obtained at surgery. The chain is built from TRBV2 and TRBJ1-5; D remains ambiguous. This TCR was sampled from a male donor with early-stage non-small cell lung cancer. CDR3 sequence (DNA): TGTGCCAGCAGTGGGGTTACGAGGAGTCAGCCCCAGCATTTT. Translated: CASSGVTRSQPQHF.